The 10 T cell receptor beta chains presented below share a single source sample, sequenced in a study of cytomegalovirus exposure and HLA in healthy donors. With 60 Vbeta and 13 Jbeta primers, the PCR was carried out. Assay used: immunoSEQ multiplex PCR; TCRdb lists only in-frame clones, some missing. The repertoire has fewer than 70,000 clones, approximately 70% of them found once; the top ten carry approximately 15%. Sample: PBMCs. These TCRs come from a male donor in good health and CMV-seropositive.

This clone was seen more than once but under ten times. The CDR3 region has the DNA TGTGCCAGCAGCTTTACCCGGACTAGCGCGTACCTCGAGCAGTACTTC. Translated: CASSFTRTSAYLEQYF. This rearrangement joins TRBV7-9 to TRBJ2-7; 9 nucleotides align to TRBD2. J was trimmed by 6 bases and V by 3 bases; bases with no gene match: 12. Germline-derived CDR1 and CDR2 are SEHNR and FQNEAQ (reference sequence). This CDR3 spans 16 amino acids.

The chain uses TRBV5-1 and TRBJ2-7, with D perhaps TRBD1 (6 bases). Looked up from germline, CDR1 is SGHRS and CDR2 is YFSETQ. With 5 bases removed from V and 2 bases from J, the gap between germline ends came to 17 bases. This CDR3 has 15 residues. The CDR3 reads CASRSNQDRAYEQYF. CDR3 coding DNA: TGCGCCAGCAGGTCCAACCAGGACAGAGCCTACGAGCAGTACTTC.

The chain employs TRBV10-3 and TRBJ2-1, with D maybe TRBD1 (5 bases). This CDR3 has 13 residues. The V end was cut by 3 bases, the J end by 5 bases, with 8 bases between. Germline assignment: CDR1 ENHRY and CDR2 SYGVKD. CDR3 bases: TGTGCCATCAGTGATAAAGGGGACAATGAGCAGTTCTTC. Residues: CAISDKGDNEQFF.

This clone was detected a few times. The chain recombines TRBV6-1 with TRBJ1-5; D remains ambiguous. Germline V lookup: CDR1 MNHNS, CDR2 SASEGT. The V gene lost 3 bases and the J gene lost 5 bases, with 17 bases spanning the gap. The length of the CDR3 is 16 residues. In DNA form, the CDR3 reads TGTGCCAGCAGTGATGGATCGGGAGAACATCATCAGCCCCAGCATTTT. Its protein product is CASSDGSGEHHQPQHF.

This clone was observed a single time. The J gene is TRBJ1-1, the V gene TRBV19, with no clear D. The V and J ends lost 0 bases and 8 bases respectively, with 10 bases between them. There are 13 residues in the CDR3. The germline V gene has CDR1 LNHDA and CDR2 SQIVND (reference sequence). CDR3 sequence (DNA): TGTGCCAGTAGTATAGATCTACAGAGAGAAGCTTTCTTT. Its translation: CASSIDLQREAFF.

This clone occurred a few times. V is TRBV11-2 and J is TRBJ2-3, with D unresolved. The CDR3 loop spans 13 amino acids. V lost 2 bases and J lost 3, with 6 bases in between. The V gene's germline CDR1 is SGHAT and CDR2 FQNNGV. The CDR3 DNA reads TGTGCCAGCAGCTTAATCCAGACAGATACGCAGTATTTT. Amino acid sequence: CASSLIQTDTQYF.

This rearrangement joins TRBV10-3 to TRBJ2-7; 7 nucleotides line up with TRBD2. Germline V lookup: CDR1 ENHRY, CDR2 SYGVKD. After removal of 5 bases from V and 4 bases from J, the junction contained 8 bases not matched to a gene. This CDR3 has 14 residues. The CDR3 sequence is CAISSPPSGYEQYF. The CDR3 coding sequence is TGTGCCATCAGTTCCCCTCCTAGCGGTTACGAGCAGTACTTC.

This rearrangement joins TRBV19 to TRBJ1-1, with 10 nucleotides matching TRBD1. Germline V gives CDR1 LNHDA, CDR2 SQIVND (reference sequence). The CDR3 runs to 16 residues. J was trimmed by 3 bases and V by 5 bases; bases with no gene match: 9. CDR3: CASSPRRQGADTEAFF. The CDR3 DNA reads TGTGCCAGTAGTCCTCGACGACAGGGGGCTGACACTGAAGCTTTCTTT.

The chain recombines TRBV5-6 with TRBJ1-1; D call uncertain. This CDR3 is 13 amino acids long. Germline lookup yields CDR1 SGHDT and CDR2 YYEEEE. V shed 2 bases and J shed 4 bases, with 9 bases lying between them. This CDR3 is CASSFGGLTEAFF. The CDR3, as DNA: TGTGCCAGCAGCTTTGGAGGGCTCACTGAAGCTTTCTTT.

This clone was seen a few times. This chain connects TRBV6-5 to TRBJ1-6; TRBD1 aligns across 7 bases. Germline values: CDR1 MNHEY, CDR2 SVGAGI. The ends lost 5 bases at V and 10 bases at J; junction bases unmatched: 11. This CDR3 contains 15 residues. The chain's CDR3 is CASSTRQGRASPLHF. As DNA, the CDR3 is TGTGCCAGCAGTACCCGACAGGGAAGGGCCTCACCCCTCCACTTT.